The T cell receptor beta chain described here comes from a study of blood T cell repertoires in COVID-19. Across the whole study: Some COVID-19 samples were acute and others convalescent; all came from the United States, Italy and Spain.

As handled by the study authors: Amplifying reference gene primers gave estimates of nucleated cell counts. Clones were read by immunoSEQ multiplex PCR, and TCRdb kept only the in-frame ones, dropping some. V, J and clone size are taken as reported in that table, and D and trimming were inferred from the DNA itself. Of approximately 220,000 clones in the sample, about 88% were seen once. This TCR came from a man between 45 and 60 years old who had recovered from COVID-19. The sample comprised peripheral blood.

The CDR3: CASSQERGRNNEQFF. The CDR3 coding sequence is TGTGCCAGCAGCCAAGAGAGGGGGCGGAACAATGAGCAGTTCTTC. The gene calls are TRBV4-2 and TRBJ2-1, with 7 nucleotides matching TRBD1. The germline V gene encodes CDR1 LGHNA and CDR2 YNFKEQ. The V segment lost 0 bases and the J segment 5 bases; nucleotides outside the gene matches: 4. The CDR3 contains 15 residues.